Following are 15 T cell receptor beta chains from one sample sequenced in a study of early T cells in non-severe SARS-CoV-2 infection. In TCRdb, the 5' RACE reads were re-called with MiXCR into one record per CDR3 protein. Of about 130,000 distinct CDR3 sequences listed, under 15% are singletons. Material for sequencing was whole blood. These receptors came from an adult who was a healthcare worker with PCR-confirmed SARS-CoV-2 infection or an uninfected control (not recorded which).

In this sample, this clonotype turned up a few times. The V and J genes are TRBV3-1 and TRBJ2-6; D remains ambiguous. The CDR3 is 14 residues long. Germline V gene lookup returns CDR1 LGHDT and CDR2 YNNKEL (reference sequence). Trimming removed 3 bases at V and 4 bases at J, with 7 bases between. CDR3 in amino acids: CASSQQTGANVLTF. The CDR3 DNA reads as TGTGCCAGCAGCCAGCAGACAGGGGCCAACGTCCTGACTTTC.

There are a few counts of this clonotype. The J gene is TRBJ1-3, the V gene TRBV10-3; D is ambiguous. Germline V gene sequence: CDR1 ENHRY, CDR2 SYGVKD. This CDR3 spans 12 amino acids. The V end was cut by 8 bases, the J end by 2 bases, with 7 bases between. CDR3 residues: CAIAKAGNTIYF. The CDR3 DNA follows: TGTGCCATCGCAAAGGCTGGAAACACCATATATTTT.

The J gene is TRBJ2-3, the V gene TRBV15; 7 positions match TRBD2. V lost 3 bases, J lost 2 bases, and 5 bases stayed unmatched. The germline CDR1 and CDR2 sequences are LNHNV and YYDKDF (reference sequence). The CDR3 has 15 amino acids. The CDR3, as DNA: TGTGCCACCAGCAGCCTGGGGGGGGTCACAGATACGCAGTATTTT. Translated: CATSSLGGVTDTQYF. The whole variable domain, remainder taken from reference TRBV15 and TRBJ2-3, is DAMVIQNPRYQVTQFGKPVTLSCSQTLNHNVMYWYQQKSSQAPKLLFHYYDKDFNNEADTPDNFQSRRPNTSFCFLDIRSPGLGDTAMYLCATSSLGGVTDTQYFGPGTRLTVL.

This clonotype was detected a few times. The CDR3 here is CSATTPRRVDYGYTF. The CDR3, as DNA: TGCAGTGCTACCACCCCGAGGAGGGTTGACTATGGCTACACCTTC. The chain links TRBV20-1 to TRBJ1-2; D not resolved. From germline, CDR1 is DFQATT and CDR2 SNEGSKA (reference sequence). Trimming took 4 bases from V and 3 from J, leaving 18 bases between them. The CDR3 runs 15 residues.

In this sample, this clonotype turned up a few times. The rearrangement links TRBV12-5 to TRBJ2-3; D call uncertain. V was pared by 0 bases and J by 0 bases, with 7 bases between. Germline V gives CDR1 LGHNT, CDR2 FRNRAP. The CDR3 is 15 residues long. This chain's CDR3 is CASGLVVGSTDTQYF. CDR3 DNA: TGTGCTAGTGGTTTGGTCGTCGGAAGCACAGATACGCAGTATTTT.

V gene TRBV11-3 combines with J gene TRBJ2-1; D is uncertain. This CDR3 has 15 residues. Germline V lookup: CDR1 SGHNT, CDR2 YENEEA. Trimming pared 4 bases from V and 1 base from J, leaving 11 bases between. CDR3 loop: CASSSPWASYNEQFF. The CDR3 coding sequence is TGTGCCAGCAGCTCGCCCTGGGCGTCCTACAATGAGCAGTTCTTC.

The J gene is TRBJ1-5, the V gene TRBV5-1, with D perhaps TRBD1 (6 bases). The length of the CDR3 is 15 residues. V lost 0 bases, J lost 7 bases, and 14 bases lay in between. From germline, CDR1 is SGHRS and CDR2 YFSETQ. The CDR3 coding sequence is TGCGCCAGCAGCTTGGAGGCAGGGGTTGGACAGCCCCAGCATTTT. Translation gives CASSLEAGVGQPQHF.

This clonotype has more than one count but fewer than ten. The chain combines TRBV7-8 with TRBJ2-3; either TRBD1 or TRBD2 may supply D (6 bases each). Germline loops: CDR1 SGHVS, CDR2 FQNEAQ. The CDR3 is 19 residues long. The V end was cut by 5 bases, the J end by 0 bases, with 24 bases between. CDR3 DNA sequence: TGTGCCAGCAGCGCTTTCATTACGAGGAGGGGGAGAAGCACAGATACGCAGTATTTT. Its translation is CASSAFITRRGRSTDTQYF. Supplemented by reference TRBV7-8 and TRBJ2-3, the full variable domain reads GAGVSQSPRYKVAKRGQDVALRCDPISGHVSLFWYQQALGQGPEFLTYFQNEAQLDKSGLPSDRFFAERPEGSVSTLKIQRTQQEDSAVYLCASSAFITRRGRSTDTQYFGPGTRLTVL.

This clonotype was found a few times. The chain has TRBV12-3 or TRBV12-4 and TRBJ1-1, with 8 bases that match TRBD1. Trimming cost V 3 bases and J 1 base; bases outside gene matches: 1. The CDR3 spans 14 residues. The CDR3 nucleotides are TGTGCCAGCAGTTTGACAGGGGCGAACACTGAAGCTTTCTTT. Translating it yields CASSLTGANTEAFF.

The CDR3 is CASSYGPEETQYF. DNA for the CDR3: TGTGCCAGCAGCTACGGACCAGAAGAGACCCAGTACTTC. The chain has TRBV7-2 and TRBJ2-5; D remains ambiguous. Trimming shortened V by 4 bases and J by 3 bases, and 9 bases separated the two germline ends. Germline V CDR1 and CDR2: SGHTA, FQGNSA. This CDR3 has 13 residues. Looking up the rest from reference TRBV7-2 and TRBJ2-5 gives the full variable domain: GAGVSQSPSNKVTEKGKDVELRCDPISGHTALYWYRQSLGQGLEFLIYFQGNSAPDKSGLPSDRFSAERTGGSVSTLTIQRTQQEDSAVYLCASSYGPEETQYFGPGTRLLVL.

This clonotype appeared a few times. The V and J genes are TRBV6-6 and TRBJ2-7; no reliable D call. Trimming took 8 bases from V and 4 from J, leaving 9 bases between them. CDR1 MNHNY and CDR2 SVGAGI come from the germline V gene (reference sequence). The CDR3 is 11 amino acids. The CDR3 sequence is CASRTLYEQYF. CDR3 in DNA: TGTGCCAGCCGGACCTTATACGAGCAGTACTTC.

This clonotype was counted at least ten times. Written as DNA, the CDR3 is TGTGCCAGCAGCTTAACCTTTAATGAAAAACTGTTTTTT. The encoded protein is CASSLTFNEKLFF. The chain has TRBV7-2 and TRBJ1-4, with D unresolved. The germline gives CDR1 SGHTA, CDR2 FQGNSA. CDR3 length equals 13 residues. Trimming stripped 2 bases from V and 4 bases from J, with 5 bases between.

The CDR3 reads CASGMDRRQPYEQYF. CDR3 sequence (DNA): TGTGCTAGTGGTATGGACCGTAGACAGCCCTACGAGCAGTACTTC. The chain is built from TRBV12-5 and TRBJ2-7, with D perhaps matching TRBD1 (5 bases). CDR1 LGHNT and CDR2 FRNRAP come from the germline V gene. The V gene lost 5 bases and the J gene lost 2 bases, with 16 bases spanning the gap. The CDR3 sequence is 15 residues long.

This clonotype was seen a handful of times. The V gene is TRBV30, the J gene TRBJ1-3; weak D call: TRBD1 (5 bases). Germline CDR1 is GTSNPN and CDR2 is SVGIG (reference sequence). This CDR3 is built from 14 residues. Trimming pared 1 base from V and 0 bases from J, leaving 7 bases between. The CDR3 loop is CAWSEQASGNTIYF. For the CDR3, the DNA is TGTGCCTGGAGTGAACAGGCCTCTGGAAACACCATATATTTT.

This clonotype showed up just a few times. The J gene is TRBJ2-3, the V gene TRBV6-6, with D possibly TRBD1 on 5 matching bases. The CDR3 loop spans 13 amino acids. The V and J ends lost 7 bases and 3 bases respectively, with 11 bases between them. Germline CDR1 MNHNY, CDR2 SVGAGI (reference sequence). CDR3 sequence (DNA): TGTGCCAGCATCAGGGAAGGAACAGATACGCAGTATTTT. Amino acid sequence: CASIREGTDTQYF.